Listed below are T cell receptor beta chains from one sample, sequenced in a study of blood T cell repertoires in COVID-19. Sequenced by immunoSEQ multiplex PCR; TCRdb stores in-frame clones only, minus some. This sample has some 310,000 clones; roughly 90% occur once, and the top ten carry roughly 2.9%. Sequencing used peripheral blood. All receptors come from a woman aged 25 to 39 with COVID-19, enrolled during active disease. CDR3s include the opening cysteine and the closing phenylalanine or tryptophan. D genes are given only for firm matches. Only some rows state a clone size, as once, few, many or a class for expanded clones.

V	size	D	J	DNA	CDR3
TRBV5-1	-	-	TRBJ2-4	TGCGCCAGCAGCTCCAGGCCGGGAAACGAAAACATTCAGTACTTC	CASSSRPGNENIQYF
TRBV4-1	-	TRBD1	TRBJ1-6	TGCGCCAGCAGCCATGTCCCGGCAGGGGGTATCAATTCACCCCTCCACTTT	CASSHVPAGGINSPLHF
TRBV7-6	-	-	TRBJ1-1	TGTGCCAGCAGCTTAGACGGGGGTGCAAGCACTGAAGCTTTCTTT	CASSLDGGASTEAFF
TRBV2	once	TRBD2	TRBJ2-7	TGTGCCAGCAAGGGGCTGGGACTAGGGCCCTACGAGCAGTACTTC	CASKGLGLGPYEQYF
TRBV11-2	-	TRBD2	TRBJ2-7	TGTGCCAGCAGCCCCACCCCCTCGGGACTAGCGGCAAGGGGGCAGTACTTC	CASSPTPSGLAARGQYF
TRBV9	-	TRBD2	TRBJ2-7	TGTGCCAGCAGCGTAGACAGCGGGGCCGAGCAGTACTTC	CASSVDSGAEQYF
TRBV27	-	TRBD1	TRBJ1-2	TGTGCCAGCAGTCGAGGGACAGAGAGGTATGGCTACACCTTC	CASSRGTERYGYTF
TRBV24-1	-	-	TRBJ2-7	TGTGCCACCAGTGACCCCGGGATCCCCTACGAGCAGTACTTC	CATSDPGIPYEQYF
TRBV30	-	-	TRBJ1-6	TGTGCCTGGAGTCGGGGGACGTCGAATTCACCCCTCCACTTT	CAWSRGTSNSPLHF
TRBV7-9	-	TRBD1	TRBJ1-2	TGTGCCAGCACCCCTTCACAGGGGTCGTACGGCTACACCTTC	CASTPSQGSYGYTF
TRBV5-1	once	-	TRBJ2-2	TGCGCCAGCAGCTTGGAACAGATGGACACCGGGGAGCTGTTTTTT	CASSLEQMDTGELFF
TRBV27	-	TRBD1	TRBJ2-7	TGTGCCAGCAGTATAAGGGACAGATACTACGAGCAGTACTTC	CASSIRDRYYEQYF
TRBV6-2/TRBV6-3	-	-	TRBJ1-1	TGTGCCAGCAGTTACTCTAAGGGGACTGAAGCTTTCTTT	CASSYSKGTEAFF
TRBV2	-	-	TRBJ2-1	TGTGCCAGCAGTGGACTAGTGTCGTTCTTC	CASSGLVSFF
TRBV4-1	-	-	TRBJ1-2	TGCGCCAGCAGCCAAGACGGCGAGGACAATATGAGCTACACCTTC	CASSQDGEDNMSYTF
TRBV7-9	-	-	TRBJ1-1	TGTGCCAGCAGCGAACGACAGAACACTGAAGCTTTCTTT	CASSERQNTEAFF
TRBV4-1	-	TRBD1	TRBJ1-2	TGCGCCAGCAGCCAAGATCTGGACAGGGGAACTGGCTACACCTTC	CASSQDLDRGTGYTF
TRBV9	-	-	TRBJ1-6	TGTGCCAGCAGCGTAGGGAGCTATAATTCACCCCTCCACTTT	CASSVGSYNSPLHF
TRBV27	-	-	TRBJ2-5	TGTGCCAGCCACACTAGAGAGACCCAGTACTTC	CASHTRETQYF
TRBV5-1	-	-	TRBJ1-6	TGCGCCAGCAGCTTGGCCTCTGAGAATTCACCCCTCCACTTT	CASSLASENSPLHF
TRBV10-3	-	-	TRBJ2-3	TGTGCCATCAGAGTCGGCCCAGGCGCAGATACGCAGTATTTT	CAIRVGPGADTQYF
TRBV7-3	-	TRBD1	TRBJ2-7	TGTGCCAGCAGCCCAACTGGACAGGCCTACGAGCAGTACTTC	CASSPTGQAYEQYF
TRBV11-2	-	-	TRBJ1-2	TGTGCCAGCAGCTTAGCAGGGGTTAGTAGCTATGGCTACACCTTC	CASSLAGVSSYGYTF
TRBV27	-	TRBD2	TRBJ2-3	TGTGCCAGCAGTCGGGCTAGCGGCGTCGGAGTGACAGATACGCAGTATTTT	CASSRASGVGVTDTQYF
TRBV7-2	-	-	TRBJ2-7	TGTGCCAGCAGCTCCCCTTTCCTGGAGCAGTACTTC	CASSSPFLEQYF
TRBV19	-	TRBD1	TRBJ2-2	TGTGCCAGTAGTAGGGACAGCCGTACCGGGGAGCTGTTTTTT	CASSRDSRTGELFF
TRBV5-1	-	TRBD1	TRBJ1-2	TGCGCCAGCAGCTTCCCGGGACAGGGTTCCAGTGGCTACACCTTC	CASSFPGQGSSGYTF
TRBV27	-	TRBD2	TRBJ2-1	TGTGCCAGTCGACTAGCGGGAGCTTACAATGAGCAGTTCTTC	CASRLAGAYNEQFF
TRBV27	-	-	TRBJ2-6	TGTGCCAGCAGGGAGACCTTCGGGGCTGGGGCCAACGTCCTGACTTTC	CASRETFGAGANVLTF
TRBV4-2	-	-	TRBJ2-1	TGTGCCAGCAGCCAAGGGCACCAGAATGAGCAGTTCTTC	CASSQGHQNEQFF
TRBV2	-	-	TRBJ1-4	TGTGCCAGCACGGGGTTACGGGAAAAACTGTTTTTT	CASTGLREKLFF
TRBV7-8	-	-	TRBJ1-1	TGTGCCAGCAGCCCGGGAGGTGGGTCGGTCGGATATGCTTTCTTT	CASSPGGGSVGYAFF
TRBV7-9	-	TRBD1	TRBJ2-7	TGTGCCAGCACCGCACCGGGACAGGGGCTCGAGCAGTACTTC	CASTAPGQGLEQYF